The subject of this entry is one TCR beta chain. The assay was immunoSEQ multiplex PCR, and TCRdb's table has in-frame clones only and misses some. The profile covers about 700,000 clones, with around 92% appearing a single time and about 24% taken by the ten largest. Trimming removed 10 bases from V and 2 bases from J, with 22 bases in between. The CDR3 runs 16 residues. CDR1 is SEHNR and CDR2 is FQNEAQ in the germline V gene (reference sequence). The sample comes from a study of shared clonotypes between healthy human individuals. Only CD45RO-negative cells positively selected for CCR7 counted as naive CD8 cells, so terminally differentiated effector memory CD45RA+ cells were excluded.

The chain joins TRBV7-9 to TRBJ2-3; D gene unclear. This sequence was found in a man under 40 in good health. The sequenced sample was naive CD8+ T cells sorted from blood. The CDR3 here is CATIPNLRTLTDTQYF. The CDR3 nucleotides are TGTGCCACCATACCCAACCTTCGTACTCTCACAGATACGCAGTATTTT. The full variable domain, rest sourced from reference TRBV7-9 and TRBJ2-3, is DTGVSQNPRHKITKRGQNVTFRCDPISEHNRLYWYRQTLGQGPEFLTYFQNEAQLEKSRLLSDRFSAERPKGSFSTLEIQRTEQGDSAMYLCATIPNLRTLTDTQYFGPGTRLTVL.